This TCR beta chain derives from a study of T-cell memory formation after mild COVID-19. The study, taken as a whole, reports: Clones that contracted from day 15 to 85 had balanced CD4/CD8; later expanders were CD4+ biased.

The CDR3 totals 15 residues. Germline V gives CDR1 LGHNA, CDR2 YNFKEQ. V shed 5 bases and J 3 bases; nucleotides not matched to a gene: 9. Each CDR3 protein is one row after TCRdb ran MiXCR on the 5' RACE reads. The sample carries about 320,000 distinct CDR3 sequences, 14% recorded once. This clonotype occurred many times. Its cognate antigen is unknown. Material for sequencing was PBMCs or a T cell subset sorted from them (not recorded which). The sequence came from a man younger than 35 who had mild COVID-19 (a few samples of this study predate the infection). Cell type and time point are not known. The chain joins TRBV4-2 to TRBJ1-1; 7 bases line up with TRBD1. The CDR3 DNA reads TGTGCCAGCAGCGAACAGGGGCCCGAGGACACTGAAGCTTTCTTT. This encodes CASSEQGPEDTEAFF.